This TCR beta chain was retrieved from a study of T-cell memory formation after mild COVID-19 (dated by TCRdb to about 2021). For context, the study as a whole: TCR sequence clusters from the two donors were found to be largely donor specific. In a couple of donors, T-cell clones that expanded and contracted after mild COVID-19 were followed by sequencing TCRalpha and TCRbeta repertoires longitudinally. The cohort comprised two young, previously healthy adult volunteers, one female and one male. The study at large found these results: SARS-CoV-2 specificity was not confirmed for the second-wave clones peaking on day 37. Clones contracting from day 15 to 85 had balanced CD4/CD8 phenotypes, while a second wave expanding from day 15 to 37 was biased towards CD4+. Contracting CD4+ clones appeared mostly in the CM and EM memory subsets, whereas CD8+ clones were enriched in EMRA. Some responding clones were found in pre-infection memory, which suggests that pre-existing cross-reactive memory T cells took part in the SARS-CoV-2 response. The study included only a couple of mild cases, and larger cohorts that include severe cases with pre-infection samples were judged to be necessary.

Sequencing used an Illumina NovaSeq 6000. TCRalpha and TCRbeta cDNA libraries were built by 5'RACE with constant-segment primers, adding sample barcodes and unique molecular identifiers. RNA was extracted from every sample with Trizol reagent. Amplification of the libraries took two PCR steps, and the second step added a second sample barcode plus Illumina TruSeq adapters. Libraries were sequenced on an Illumina NovaSeq with 2 x 150 bp paired-end reads. The paper's data handling went like this. The reads were demultiplexed and collapsed into UMI-guided consensus sequences using migec v1.2.7. With mixcr v2.1.11, UMI consensuses were aligned to TRA and TRB V and J templates and assembled into clonotypes. A clonotype was counted as expanded or contracted only when both edgeR and NoisET called the clonotype significant, with the noise models trained on biological replicates. For edgeR calls, the thresholds were a false discovery rate-adjusted p below 0.01 and a log2 fold-change of 1. As an exploratory analysis of dynamics, max-normalized trajectories of the 1000 most abundant clonotypes were examined by PCA with hierarchical clustering. Each responding clone was given a CD4 or CD8 phenotype based on the CD4+ and CD8+ repertoires, which had been sequenced separately. In-frame beta chains were kept once TCRdb had trimmed the public reads at Q25 with fastp and called clones with MiXCR. Each CDR3 protein appears once, grouped with its most common genes and DNA. TCRdb, rather than the study authors, made the V and J calls. The sample contains some 130,000 distinct CDR3 sequences, about 15% of them found a single time. Roughly 5.3% of the sample lies in the top ten.

After removal of 2 bases from V and 0 bases from J, the junction retains 4 bases not matched to a gene. The CDR3 runs 16 residues from the cysteine to the phenylalanine. Only CDR3 DNA is held: 48 bases, read in frame from base 1. For CDR1 and CDR2, the germline V gene lists LGHNA and YSLEER. Ficoll-Paque density gradient centrifugation was the method used to isolate PBMCs. There are a few counts of this clonotype. Its specific antigen is unknown. Nothing much larger sits one base from this clone, and base qualities are not available. The sample comprised PBMCs or a T cell subset sorted from them (not recorded which). The sequence joins TRBV4-3 to TRBJ2-3, and 8 junctional nucleotides match TRBD1. The clonotype was recovered from a man aged 18-30 years who had mild COVID-19 (a few samples of this study predate the infection). The sample titles of this study are shuffled in the database, so cell type and time point are left out; the donor was told from shared clones. Here the CDR3 is given as CASSQRTGISTDTQYF. The base sequence is TGCGCCAGCAGCCAACGGACAGGGATTAGCACAGATACGCAGTATTTT.